This T cell receptor (beta chain) was sequenced for a study of human T cells and chemical hapten exposure. Study-wide context: Per-sample TCR yield variability stemmed mainly from small pooled library volume differences.

This clonotype appeared a few times. The library attached unique molecular identifiers to individual cDNA molecules. TCRdb re-derived calls from the RACE reads in MiXCR, one entry per CDR3 protein. Altogether 82,000 or so distinct CDR3 sequences are present, 13% being singletons, with the ten largest covering 5.7%. The time point: patch test 3, about 24 weeks after DPC sensitization. Treatment described: therapeutic diphenylcyclopropenone sensitization with weekly scalp DPC. There are 15 residues in the CDR3. Germline CDR1 is SNHLY and CDR2 is FYNNEI. Deletions cut 2 bases from V and 1 base from J, with 11 bases between.

This receptor was obtained from a woman aged 45-65 years with alopecia areata. Some clones in this sample may be carry-over from other donors' samples. The sequencing here drew on whole blood, taken in connection with sensitization to the hapten diphenylcyclopropenone (DPC). This rearrangement joins TRBV2 to TRBJ1-1, with D unresolved. The CDR3 DNA is TGTGCCAGCAGTGAAAGTCTACAGCCGAACACTGAAGCTTTCTTT. Residues: CASSESLQPNTEAFF.